Given below is one T cell receptor beta chain in context. This specimen comes from a study of neoadjuvant anti-PD-1 for oral cavity cancer. For the study at large: Before surgery, most patients got three to four biweekly 3 mg/kg nivolumab doses. Around day 43, patients without progression received a fourth nivolumab dose before surgery.

The CDR3 runs 15 residues. Trimming at V came to 0 bases and at J to 4 bases, leaving 4 bases not matched to a gene. CDR1 is MGHDK, CDR2 SYGVNS, per germline. TCRdb keeps only in-frame clones here, not all; method: immunoSEQ multiplex PCR. The sample shows about 16,000 clones, 67% of them seen only once. This specimen consisted of PBMCs, obtained before nivolumab (anti-PD-1) treatment. V is TRBV25-1 and J is TRBJ1-1; 8 nucleotides match TRBD1. The sequence was obtained from a person between 40 and 79 years old with oral cavity squamous cell carcinoma. The CDR3 protein is CASSEYGTGGTEAFF. The CDR3 DNA is TGTGCCAGCAGTGAATATGGGACAGGAGGCACTGAAGCTTTCTTT.